One sample yielded the 4 T cell receptor beta chains listed below, sequenced in a study of post-analysis software for immune sequencing data. Unique molecular identifiers were present in the TCR beta cDNA libraries. MiXCR, run by TCRdb on the PCR reads, gives a single entry per CDR3 protein. The sample records a few hundred thousand distinct CDR3 sequences, roughly 38% being singletons. For these TCRs, the target antigens are not known. Broader study findings: TRBV5-6, TRBV5-1 and TRBV20-1 were among roughly five TRBV segments more frequent in patients than controls.

The sequencing input was blood. The source is a girl aged 5-17 years with multiple sclerosis.

The table lists this clonotype with a few counts. The gene calls are TRBV9 and TRBJ2-1, with D unresolved. Trimming cost V 0 bases and J 1 base, with 5 bases left between them. The V gene's germline CDR1 is SGDLS and CDR2 YYNGEE. This CDR3 is 14 amino acids long. The CDR3 spells CASSVAGSYNEQFF. CDR3 nucleotide sequence: TGTGCCAGCAGCGTAGCTGGGTCCTACAATGAGCAGTTCTTC. Full variable domain (missing parts from reference TRBV9 and TRBJ2-1): DSGVTQTPKHLITATGQRVTLRCSPRSGDLSVYWYQQSLDQGLQFLIQYYNGEERAKGNILERFSAQQFPDLHSELNLSSLELGDSALYFCASSVAGSYNEQFFGPGTRLTVL.

CDR3 bases: TGCGCCAGCAGCGCCCGGGAAGGGGACACCGGGGAGCTGTTTTTT. Its translation: CASSAREGDTGELFF. The chain combines TRBV4-1 with TRBJ2-2; perhaps D is TRBD1 or TRBD2 (5 bases each). Between the trimmed V and J ends, which lost 5 bases and 3 bases, there was a span of 13 bases. The CDR3 totals 15 residues. Germline V gene sequence: CDR1 MGHRA, CDR2 YSYEKL.

This clonotype was found a few times. The rearrangement links TRBV5-1 to TRBJ2-7; TRBD1 matches at 7 bases. This CDR3 is 15 amino acids long. Germline V lookup: CDR1 SGHRS, CDR2 YFSETQ. Trimming at V came to 2 bases and at J to 0 bases, leaving 5 bases not matched to a gene. The CDR3 is CASSFGQETSYEQYF. CDR3 DNA: TGCGCCAGCAGCTTCGGACAGGAGACCTCCTACGAGCAGTACTTC.

In its sample, this clonotype was seen many times. This sequence joins TRBV29-1 and TRBJ2-1; D remains ambiguous. Trimming removed 6 bases from V and 0 bases from J, with 21 bases in between. Looked up from germline, CDR1 is SQVTM and CDR2 is ANQGSEA. This CDR3 comprises 17 residues. CDR3 sequence: CSVLVGGGVTSYNEQFF. Written as DNA, the CDR3 is TGCAGCGTCCTTGTTGGCGGTGGCGTTACCTCCTACAATGAGCAGTTCTTC.